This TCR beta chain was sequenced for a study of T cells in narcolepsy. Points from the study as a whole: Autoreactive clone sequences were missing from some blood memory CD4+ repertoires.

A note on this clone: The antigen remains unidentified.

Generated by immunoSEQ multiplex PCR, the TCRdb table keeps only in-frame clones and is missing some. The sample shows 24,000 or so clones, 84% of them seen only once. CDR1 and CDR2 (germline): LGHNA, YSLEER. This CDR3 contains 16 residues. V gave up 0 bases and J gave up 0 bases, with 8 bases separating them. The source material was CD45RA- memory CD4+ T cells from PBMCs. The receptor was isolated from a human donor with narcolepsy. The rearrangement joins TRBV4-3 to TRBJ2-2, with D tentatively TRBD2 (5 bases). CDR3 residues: CASSQDEGSNTGELFF. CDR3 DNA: TGCGCCAGCAGCCAAGATGAGGGATCGAACACCGGGGAGCTGTTTTTT.